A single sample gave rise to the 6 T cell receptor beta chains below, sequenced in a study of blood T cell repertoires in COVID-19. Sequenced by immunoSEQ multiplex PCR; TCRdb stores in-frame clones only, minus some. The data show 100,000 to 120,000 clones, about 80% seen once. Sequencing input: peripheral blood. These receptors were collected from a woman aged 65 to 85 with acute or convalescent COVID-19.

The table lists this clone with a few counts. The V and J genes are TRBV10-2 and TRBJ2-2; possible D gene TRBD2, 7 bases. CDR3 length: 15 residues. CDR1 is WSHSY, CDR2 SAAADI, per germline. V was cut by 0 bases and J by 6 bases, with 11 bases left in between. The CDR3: CASSESGGLSGELFF. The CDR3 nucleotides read TGCGCCAGCAGTGAGTCCGGGGGGCTGTCCGGGGAGCTGTTTTTT.

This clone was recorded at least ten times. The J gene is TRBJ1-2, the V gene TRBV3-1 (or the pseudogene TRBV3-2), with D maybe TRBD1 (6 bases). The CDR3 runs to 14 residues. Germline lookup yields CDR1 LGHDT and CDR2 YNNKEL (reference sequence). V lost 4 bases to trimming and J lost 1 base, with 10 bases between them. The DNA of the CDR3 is TGTGCCAGCAGCCGAGCGGACAGTAACTATGGCTACACCTTC. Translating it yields CASSRADSNYGYTF.

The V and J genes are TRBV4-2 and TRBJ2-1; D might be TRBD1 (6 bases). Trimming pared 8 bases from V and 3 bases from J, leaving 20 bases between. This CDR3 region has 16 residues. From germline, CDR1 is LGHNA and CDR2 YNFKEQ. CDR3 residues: CASALTATGYYNEQFF. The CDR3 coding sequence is TGTGCCAGCGCCTTGACGGCGACAGGTTACTACAATGAGCAGTTCTTC.

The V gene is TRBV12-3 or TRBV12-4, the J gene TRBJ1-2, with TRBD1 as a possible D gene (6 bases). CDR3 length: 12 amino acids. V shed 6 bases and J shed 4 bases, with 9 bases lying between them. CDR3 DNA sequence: TGTGCCAGCAGAACAGGGCTCTATGGCTACACCTTC. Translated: CASRTGLYGYTF.

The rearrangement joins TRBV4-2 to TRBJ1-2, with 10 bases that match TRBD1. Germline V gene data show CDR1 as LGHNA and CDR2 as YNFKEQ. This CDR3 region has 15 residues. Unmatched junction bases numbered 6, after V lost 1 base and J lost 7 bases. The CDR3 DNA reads TGTGCCAGCAGCCAAGCCCGACAGGGGGCGGGTGGCTACACCTTC. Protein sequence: CASSQARQGAGGYTF.

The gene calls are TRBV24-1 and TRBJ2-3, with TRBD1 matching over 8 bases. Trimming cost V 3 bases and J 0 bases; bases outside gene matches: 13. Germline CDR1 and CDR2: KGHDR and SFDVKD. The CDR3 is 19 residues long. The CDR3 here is CATSDPRTGSGSSTDTQYF. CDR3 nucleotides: TGTGCCACCAGTGATCCCCGGACAGGGTCCGGGTCTAGCACAGATACGCAGTATTTT.